One sample yielded the 6 T cell receptor beta chains listed below, sequenced in a study of a mutant IDH1 vaccine in newly diagnosed glioma. The data were produced by immunoSEQ multiplex PCR, yet TCRdb's version contains in-frame clones alone and is incomplete. The table has about 42,000 clones, around 85% seen once. The antigens for these receptors are not known. Time point of the sample: week 5, during vaccination. Every single dose of the vaccine, 300 ug of mutant IDH1 20-mer peptide, came with topical imiquimod. This material consisted of PBMCs, taken from a glioma patient whose treatment included an IDH1 peptide vaccine. The receptors originated from a man aged 35 to 55 with glioma.

This clone has only one observation. This CDR3 reads CASSLAFGASGNEQFF. Written as DNA, the CDR3 is TGCGCCAGCAGCTTGGCCTTCGGGGCTAGTGGTAATGAGCAGTTCTTC. V and J are TRBV5-1 and TRBJ2-1; D is perhaps TRBD1 or TRBD2 (5 bases each). Germline V gives CDR1 SGHRS, CDR2 YFSETQ. The length of the CDR3 is 16 residues. Deletions cut 0 bases from V and 7 bases from J, with 17 bases between. The full variable domain, its missing parts supplied by reference TRBV5-1 and TRBJ2-1, is KAGVTQTPRYLIKTRGQQVTLSCSPISGHRSVSWYQQTPGQGLQFLFEYFSETQRNKGNFPGRFSGRQFSNSRSEMNVSTLELGDSALYLCASSLAFGASGNEQFFGPGTRLTVL.

The chain uses TRBV6-5 and TRBJ1-2, with 9 bases fitting TRBD1. The CDR3 consists of 13 residues. The V gene end was trimmed by 8 bases and the J gene end by 6 bases; junction bases not matched to a gene: 7. The germline V gene encodes CDR1 MNHEY and CDR2 SVGAGI. The CDR3 sequence is CASRDRVWNGYTF. The CDR3 DNA reads as TGTGCCAGCCGGGACAGGGTGTGGAATGGCTACACCTTC.

The CDR3 bases are TGTGCCAGCAGTGATTTGGGGGTAGGGCAGTTCTTC. Residues: CASSDLGVGQFF. The genes are TRBV25-1 and TRBJ2-1; D may correspond to TRBD1 or TRBD2 (5 bases each). V was pared by 3 bases and J by 12 bases, with 12 bases between. CDR1 and CDR2 from the germline V gene are MGHDK and SYGVNS. This CDR3 spans 12 amino acids. Supplemented by reference TRBV25-1 and TRBJ2-1, the full variable domain reads EADIYQTPRYLVIGTGKKITLECSQTMGHDKMYWYQQDPGMELHLIHYSYGVNSTEKGDLSSESTVSRIRTEHFPLTLESARPSHTSQYLCASSDLGVGQFFGPGTRLTVL.

The sample holds one count of this clone. CDR3 region: CASTGGGNVYNEQFF. The DNA of the CDR3 is TGCGCCAGCACCGGCGGCGGGAACGTCTACAATGAGCAGTTCTTC. The V gene is TRBV5-1, the J gene TRBJ2-1, with D tentatively TRBD2 (6 bases). CDR1 is SGHRS and CDR2 is YFSETQ in the germline V gene. CDR3 length: 15 residues. V was shortened by 6 bases and J by 3 bases, with 16 bases between the two germline ends.

This clone was seen a handful of times. CDR3 sequence (DNA): TGTGCCAGTAGTCGGGTATTGAATCAGCCCCAGCATTTT. This codes for CASSRVLNQPQHF. This sequence joins TRBV19 and TRBJ1-5; D remains ambiguous. Germline CDR1 and CDR2: LNHDA and SQIVND (reference sequence). The CDR3 runs 13 residues. V was shortened by 5 bases and J by 4 bases, with 9 bases between the two germline ends. The complete variable domain, with remaining parts taken from reference TRBV19 and TRBJ1-5, reads DGGITQSPKYLFRKEGQNVTLSCEQNLNHDAMYWYRQDPGQGLRLIYYSQIVNDFQKGDIAEGYSVSREKKESFPLTVTSAQKNPTAFYLCASSRVLNQPQHFGDGTRLSIL.

In this sample, this clone turned up once. This chain connects TRBV19 to TRBJ1-1; D not certain. CDR1 and CDR2 (germline): LNHDA, SQIVND (reference sequence). The ends were cut back, 4 bases at V and 0 bases at J, with 12 bases in the middle. The CDR3 has 15 amino acids. CDR3: CASSRMGTLNTEAFF. Here the CDR3 DNA reads TGTGCCAGTAGTAGAATGGGAACCCTGAACACTGAAGCTTTCTTT.